These T cell receptor beta chains were read from a single sample in a study of OX40 agonist ivuxolimab in advanced cancers. Here immunoSEQ multiplex PCR was the method, and the copy in TCRdb shows in-frame clones only, minus some. The table records tens of thousands of clones, around 80% of them present only once. Sequencing used CD4+ or CD8+ T cells sorted from blood, obtained in a trial of the OX40 agonist ivuxolimab. The receptors come from an adult with an advanced solid tumor such as melanoma, head and neck, liver or kidney cancer. CDR3s include the opening cysteine and the closing phenylalanine or tryptophan. Each record gives: V gene, clone size, J gene, CDR3 protein. Size values are once, few and many counts, or a class for expanded clones, and some rows have none.

>TRBV4-3|once|TRBJ2-7
CASSQVISSGYEQYF
>TRBV12-5|NA|TRBJ2-3
CASGPLTFGDTQYF
>TRBV5-1|NA|TRBJ1-1
CASSLGTFNTEAFF
>TRBV7-9|NA|TRBJ1-5
CASSLANNQPQHF
>TRBV18|NA|TRBJ2-5
CASSPPTGGIRETQYF
>TRBV4-2|NA|TRBJ1-1
CASSQGQGGTEAFF
>TRBV2|few|TRBJ1-1
CASRTTGMNTEAFF
>TRBV4-1|NA|TRBJ1-1
CASSQGRGRSGEAFF
>TRBV7-2|NA|TRBJ2-1
CASSLVRDRVNEQFF
>TRBV7-2|NA|TRBJ2-7
CASSPKGQGSYEQYF
>TRBV19|NA|TRBJ1-2
CASSKVGYGYTF
>TRBV5-5|NA|TRBJ1-3
CASSSGTVSGNTIYF
>TRBV7-2|NA|TRBJ1-6
CASSLASGRENSPLHF
>TRBV5-1|NA|TRBJ1-2
CASSLALLAGGYGYTF
>TRBV18|NA|TRBJ2-4
CASSSGTVTYIQYF
>TRBV7-6|NA|TRBJ2-3
CASSLVGGSTDTQYF
>TRBV23-1|NA|TRBJ1-2
CASRRYPDRPSIYF
>TRBV6-5|once|TRBJ1-4
CASRTGGDEKLFF
>TRBV18|NA|TRBJ1-5
CASSPQGSNQPQHF
>TRBV19|NA|TRBJ2-1
CASSRTGDNEQFF
>TRBV4-3|NA|TRBJ1-4
CASSPQGGVPREKLFF
>TRBV11-2|NA|TRBJ2-7
CASSYIGYEQYF
>TRBV5-1|NA|TRBJ2-1
CASSPRTSGGTYNEQFF
>TRBV10-1|NA|TRBJ1-1
CASSERVDPTEAFF
>TRBV10-3|NA|TRBJ2-3
CAISPAGGRGADTQYF
>TRBV7-3|NA|TRBJ2-5
CASSMTGTIGETQYF
>TRBV5-6|NA|TRBJ2-7
CASSLDPGRGGEQYF
>TRBV7-9|NA|TRBJ1-1
CASSLAGGAGAFF
>TRBV2|NA|TRBJ1-4
CASSRSFTDEKLFF
>TRBV27|NA|TRBJ2-1
CASSLTPLWGGYNEQFF
>TRBV6-4|NA|TRBJ1-1
CASSQDRNTEAFF
>TRBV6-6|NA|TRBJ2-5
CASSYADSQETQYF
>TRBV6-6|few|TRBJ2-2
CASNLAGGANTGELFF
>TRBV7-9|NA|TRBJ1-1
CASTRTGGTEAFF
>TRBV7-2|once|TRBJ2-7
CASSLFASYEQYF
>TRBV12-5|NA|TRBJ2-7
CASGPGQAGVYEQYF
>TRBV7-2|NA|TRBJ1-1
CASSLVAELNTEAFF
>TRBV19|NA|TRBJ2-2
CASSAQRVGTGELFF
>TRBV25-1|NA|TRBJ1-2
CASSPHRGDVGYTF
>TRBV5-1|NA|TRBJ1-3
CASSLGTRGNTIYF
>TRBV19|once|NA
CASKRVWNTGELFF
>TRBV6-5|NA|TRBJ2-7
CASSYEDLPYEQYF
>TRBV13|once|TRBJ2-3
CASSIPRGAQYF
>TRBV12-5|NA|TRBJ1-1
CASQADTEAFF
>TRBV5-1|NA|TRBJ1-4
CASSSQGAGSNEKLFF
>TRBV4-3|NA|TRBJ1-1
CASSQDGLKGMGTEAFF
>TRBV2|NA|TRBJ2-3
CAGYRGYKGPNTDTQYF
>TRBV4-3|NA|TRBJ2-3
CASSHLAGGLADTQYF
>TRBV6-5|NA|TRBJ1-1
CASREGGTEAFF
>TRBV5-1|NA|TRBJ1-6
CASSLLELEGNSPLHF
>TRBV5-1|NA|TRBJ2-2
CASSPWAGKTGELFF
>TRBV29-1|NA|TRBJ2-7
CSVEGTGEAYEQYF
>TRBV9|NA|TRBJ2-5
CASSVGAGGAGKTQYF
>TRBV18|NA|TRBJ1-2
CASSEQDGNYGYTF
>TRBV6-1|NA|TRBJ2-3
CASIPGQGPTDTQYF
>TRBV28|once|TRBJ2-2
CATHGWGAGTGELFF
>TRBV19|NA|TRBJ2-3
CASSMTSGVTDTQYF
>TRBV6-5|NA|TRBJ1-2
CASSYPQGASYGYTF
>TRBV7-9|NA|TRBJ1-1
CASSQWSGNTEAFF